These 16 T cell receptor beta chains originate from one sample sequenced in a study of cytomegalovirus exposure and HLA in healthy donors. The PCR employed 60 Vbeta primers together with 13 Jbeta primers. Profiled with immunoSEQ multiplex PCR; TCRdb holds only in-frame clones, not every one. The profile shows 81,000 or so clones, just under 75% of them singletons. Sequenced sample: PBMCs. These receptors all stem from a man in his fifties or sixties in good health and CMV-seronegative.

This chain joins TRBV27 and TRBJ2-5; the match to TRBD1 covers 8 bases. Germline CDR1 and CDR2: MNHEY and SMNVEV (reference sequence). The CDR3 extends over 16 amino acids. The trim removed 6 bases at V and 2 bases at J, leaving 11 bases unmatched. DNA for the CDR3: TGTGCCAGCAGCTACGGGACAGGCATACTGCAAGAGACCCAGTACTTC. It is translated as CASSYGTGILQETQYF.

This clone has more than one count but fewer than ten. The rearrangement links TRBV30 to TRBJ2-5, with a weak D call TRBD2 (6 bases). V lost 0 bases to trimming and J lost 5 bases, with 10 bases between them. The CDR3 loop spans 13 amino acids. Germline values: CDR1 GTSNPN, CDR2 SVGIG (reference sequence). CDR3 sequence reads: CAWSVLAGETQYF. In nucleotides, the CDR3 is TGTGCCTGGAGTGTACTAGCAGGGGAGACCCAGTACTTC.

The genes are TRBV4-1 and TRBJ1-1; D is ambiguous. This CDR3 comprises 13 residues. Trimming removed 3 bases at V and 4 bases at J, with 9 bases between. CDR1 and CDR2 (germline): MGHRA, YSYEKL. The CDR3 DNA follows: TGCGCCAGCAGCCAGCCAGGTGGCACTGAAGCTTTCTTT. This encodes CASSQPGGTEAFF.

The chain recombines TRBV9 with TRBJ1-1; weak D call: TRBD1 (6 bases). V shed 4 bases and J shed 6 bases, with 13 bases lying between them. The CDR3 runs to 13 residues. Germline CDR1 and CDR2: SGDLS and YYNGEE. The CDR3 protein is CASSPRGDPEAFF. CDR3 sequence (DNA): TGTGCCAGCAGCCCCAGGGGTGACCCTGAAGCTTTCTTT.

V and J are TRBV5-4 and TRBJ1-2; perhaps TRBD1 as D (6 bases). Germline assignment: CDR1 SGHNT and CDR2 YYREEE (reference sequence). This CDR3 has 16 residues. V shed 4 bases and J shed 7 bases, with 23 bases lying between them. The CDR3 DNA reads TGTGCCAGCAGCCCCCAAGGGGGTAGGGGAGTAGGTGGCTACACCTTC. Protein sequence: CASSPQGGRGVGGYTF.

This clone was counted once. The J gene is TRBJ2-5, the V gene TRBV11-3, with a tentative D call TRBD1 (7 bases). Germline assignment: CDR1 SGHNT and CDR2 YENEEA. V was clipped by 5 bases and J by 4 bases, with 14 bases between them. The CDR3 is made up of 14 amino acids. The CDR3 sequence is CASSAQGGGETQYF. CDR3 nucleotides: TGTGCCAGCAGCGCCCAGGGGGGCGGAGAGACCCAGTACTTC.

J is TRBJ2-5 and V is TRBV11-3, with a weak D call TRBD1 (6 bases). CDR1 is SGHNT and CDR2 is YENEEA in the germline V gene. The CDR3 length is 15 residues. The V end lost 1 base, the J end lost 4 bases, and 13 bases lay between the germline ends. CDR3 sequence (DNA): TGTGCCAGCAGCTTAGTTGGGGCAGGGGTAGAGACCCAGTACTTC. This codes for CASSLVGAGVETQYF.

The chain joins TRBV14 to TRBJ2-5; the match to TRBD2 covers 8 bases. The V gene's germline CDR1 is SGHDN and CDR2 FVKESK. CDR3 size: 14 residues. Trimming at V came to 4 bases and at J to 2 bases, leaving 3 bases not matched to a gene. Here the CDR3 reads CASSPGGVQETQYF. The CDR3 region has the DNA TGTGCCAGCAGCCCCGGGGGGGTACAAGAGACCCAGTACTTC.

V is TRBV30 and J is TRBJ2-3; TRBD1 aligns across 7 bases. CDR1 GTSNPN and CDR2 SVGIG come from the germline V gene (reference sequence). The J segment lost 8 bases and the V segment lost 0 bases, leaving 8 bases of the junction unmatched. The CDR3 covers 14 residues. DNA of the CDR3: TGTGCCTGGAGTGTACAGGGGAGTGGGGGTACGCAGTATTTT. Translating gives CAWSVQGSGGTQYF.

This clone appeared once. This chain connects TRBV6-5 to TRBJ2-7, with D possibly TRBD1 on 5 matching bases. CDR1 MNHEY and CDR2 SVGAGI come from the germline V gene. Trimming left V 8 bases short and J 0 bases short, with 11 bases between. The CDR3 has 13 amino acids. The CDR3 spells CASSLTASYEQYF. The CDR3 nucleotides are TGTGCCAGCTCCTTGACAGCCTCCTACGAGCAGTACTTC.

The chain joins TRBV11-2 to TRBJ1-3; D gene unclear. The CDR3 runs 17 residues. Per the germline V gene, CDR1 is SGHAT and CDR2 is FQNNGV. V shed 4 bases and J shed 0 bases, with 16 bases lying between them. CDR3 amino acids: CASSSLHQFISGNTIYF. The CDR3 DNA reads as TGTGCCAGCAGCTCCCTTCATCAGTTTATCTCTGGAAACACCATATATTTT.

The J gene is TRBJ1-2, the V gene TRBV5-4; D is ambiguous. CDR3 length: 15 residues. Per the germline V gene, CDR1 is SGHNT and CDR2 is YYREEE (reference sequence). Trimming pared 0 bases from V and 8 bases from J, leaving 17 bases between. CDR3 nucleotide sequence: TGTGCCAGCAGCTTGGAGGCGGTCGTGGCCGGGGGCTACACCTTC. Residues: CASSLEAVVAGGYTF.

The rearrangement joins TRBV6-5 to TRBJ1-6; D call uncertain. V was trimmed by 4 bases and J by 7 bases, leaving 8 bases between them. Germline assignment: CDR1 MNHEY and CDR2 SVGAGI. There are 13 residues in the CDR3. The CDR3 DNA reads TGTGCCAGCAGTTTCGGGGAGAATTCACCCCTCCACTTT. Translating it yields CASSFGENSPLHF.

The V call is TRBV11-3, the J call TRBJ2-1; 8 bases line up with TRBD2. Per germline, CDR1 SGHNT and CDR2 YENEEA. V lost 5 bases and J lost 9; bases outside the gene matches: 6. The CDR3 is 13 residues long. CDR3 loop: CASSPPGGFEQFF. CDR3 sequence (DNA): TGTGCCAGCAGCCCCCCGGGGGGGTTTGAGCAGTTCTTC.

The V and J genes are TRBV27 and TRBJ2-5; 12 nucleotides match TRBD2. The CDR3 contains 19 residues. Germline V gives CDR1 MNHEY, CDR2 SMNVEV (reference sequence). V was clipped by 5 bases and J by 7 bases; unmatched bases: 20. DNA of the CDR3: TGTGCCAGCAGTCCCCCACTAGCGGGGGGCCTAAAAGCGGTCCGGACCCAGTACTTC. Amino acid sequence: CASSPPLAGGLKAVRTQYF.

The chain joins TRBV5-6 to TRBJ2-3; TRBD2 matches at 11 bases. The V and J ends lost 3 bases and 1 base, in that order; junction bases with no gene match: 4. CDR1 is SGHDT and CDR2 is YYEEEE in the germline V gene. This CDR3 has 16 residues. The CDR3 loop reads CASSSLSGGGTDTQYF. The CDR3 region has the DNA TGTGCCAGCAGCTCACTTAGCGGGGGGGGCACAGATACGCAGTATTTT.